These T cell receptor beta chains were read from a single sample in a study of regulatory T cells in long-lasting Graves disease. TCRdb re-analysed the multiplex PCR reads in MiXCR, keeping a single row per CDR3 protein. The sample lists hundreds of thousands of distinct CDR3 sequences, about 15% seen once, with 15% to 20% in the top ten. The sample also formed part of further work on T cells in Graves' hyperthyroidism and ophthalmopathy.

Material: peripheral blood mononuclear cells (PBMCs), obtained at new diagnosis, from a patient treated with antithyroid drugs. These receptors originate from a woman in her 30s with Graves disease. The conserved cysteine and the conserved F or W are not part of the CDR3 here. D genes are given only for firm matches.

d_call v_call cdr3_aa
NA TRBV10-3 AISESGDKNIQY
NA TRBV9 ASSVRGEDEKLF
TRBD2 TRBV28 ASSKILAGGDEQY
NA TRBV27 ASRKQGSNYGYT
TRBD1 TRBV27 ASRTTGGSGYT
TRBD2 TRBV28 ASSQGLAPNEQF
TRBD2 TRBV28 ASRVSGSVNEQF
TRBD2 TRBV28 ASNSVPGGAYEQY
NA TRBV6-1 ASSRRVARNTGELF
NA TRBV12-3/TRBV12-4 ASSPGALTTYEQY
TRBD2 TRBV4-2 ASSQVASGSYTQY
NA TRBV9 ASSVGGGYNSPLH
NA TRBV2 ASSVSGVVFNEQF
TRBD2 TRBV9 ASSASGREADTQY
NA TRBV19 ASSFGWRDYEQY
TRBD1 TRBV5-1 ASSSGTGTGGEKLF
TRBD1 TRBV6-1 ASRSEGGAWVIQPQH
NA TRBV20-1 SARTAMGAF
TRBD2 TRBV20-1 SARSGANTGELF
TRBD1 TRBV29-1 SVAEGARSPLH
NA TRBV6-5 ASSYSGTGRTNEKLF
TRBD1 TRBV28 ASRTRDSSYNEQF
TRBD1 TRBV7-2 ASSGGDRGKDTIY
NA TRBV20-1 SARDPGVEQF
NA TRBV2 ASSGRGSWIGELF
NA TRBV28 ASKMTGVDTGELF
TRBD1 TRBV7-3 ASSPGQVRDEQF
TRBD2 TRBV30 AWSSGTSGVSR
NA TRBV4-1 ASSQVSGGGADTQY
NA TRBV5-1 ASSFTLLGDSPLH
NA TRBV5-1 ASRRPGDNEKLF
TRBD2 TRBV3-1 ASSLLSGIYNEQF
NA TRBV27 ASSHGPSYEQY
TRBD1 TRBV28 ASSPADRDYEQY
NA TRBV7-9 ARSGQTNTGELF
TRBD1 TRBV30 AWAEGQGGSTEAF
TRBD1 TRBV7-2 ASSVTGGAAEKLF
TRBD1 TRBV12-3/TRBV12-4 ASSLYGTGVPYEQY
TRBD2 TRBV27 ASSAGLAGVDEQF
NA TRBV5-1 ASSSTPYTEAF
NA TRBV20-1 SARRDEAF
NA TRBV5-1 ASSRDDFSYEQY
NA TRBV7-9 ASSPGGSNQPQH
NA TRBV6-1 ASSELPREIYT
TRBD1 TRBV7-9 ASSLRGLGGELF
TRBD1 TRBV5-1 ASSFRQGSMNEQF
TRBD2 TRBV11-2 ASSLETSGRFTYEQY
NA TRBV19 ASSKVTNTEAF
TRBD2 TRBV12-3/TRBV12-4 ASSFSGTSGREIVSEQF
NA TRBV28 ASSLADSRYTGELF
TRBD1 TRBV6-1 ASRGDRDVRGYT
NA TRBV18 ASSPGSMNTEAF
NA TRBV14 ASSQPGGGSGYGYT
NA TRBV27 ASSLQYSNSPLH